This T cell receptor (beta chain) was observed in a study of patients and donors after allogeneic stem cell transplantation. This clonotype has at least ten counts. Via MiXCR, TCRdb re-called the RT-PCR reads, giving one row per CDR3 protein. The sample lists about 960,000 distinct CDR3 sequences, more than 15% occurring once. The receptor's source is a human donor who was either an allogeneic HSCT recipient or a stem cell or donor lymphocyte infusion donor (not recorded which). It is not recorded whose cells these are; they may come from a transplant donor. The sequencing sample was made of blood, either unsorted or a sorted T cell fraction (not recorded which).

In DNA form, the CDR3 reads TGTGCCAGCACTTCAAGGCGGGGGTCCTACAATGAGCAGTTCTTC. The encoded protein is CASTSRRGSYNEQFF. The V and J genes are TRBV12-3 or TRBV12-4 and TRBJ2-1, with TRBD2 matching 7 bases. CDR3 length equals 15 residues. The ends lost 7 bases at V and 1 base at J; junction bases unmatched: 7.